The 26 T cell receptor beta chains reported below all come from one sample, sequenced in a study of beta chain features in type 1 diabetes. The authors reverse transcribed all of the isolated RNA, so sequencing captured expressed TCRB transcripts. TCRdb's table, derived via immunoSEQ multiplex PCR, lists solely in-frame clones and lacks some. The sample shows some 270,000 clones, roughly 13% of them seen only once. Sequenced sample: naive CD4+ T cells from blood. These receptors originate from a woman between 40 and 55 years old in good health.

The V call is TRBV9, the J call TRBJ2-3; 10 nucleotides align to TRBD2. Germline trimming cut 0 bases from V and 3 bases from J; bases unmatched to any gene: 16. CDR1 and CDR2 from the germline V gene are SGDLS and YYNGEE. This CDR3 has 20 residues. CDR3 DNA sequence: TGTGCCAGCAGCGTAGATCATCCCAGCGGGGGGGCGGGTTCGACAGATACGCAGTATTTT. Residues: CASSVDHPSGGAGSTDTQYF.

The chain couples TRBV5-1 to TRBJ1-6, with D tentatively TRBD1 (6 bases). Germline-derived CDR1 and CDR2 are SGHRS and YFSETQ. V was clipped by 4 bases and J by 7 bases, with 15 bases between them. There are 15 residues in the CDR3. CDR3 protein: CASSLLLQGNSPLHF. CDR3 bases: TGCGCCAGCAGCCTGTTACTGCAGGGGAATTCACCCCTCCACTTT.

This clone was counted only a few times. This chain joins TRBV29-1 and TRBJ2-3; unclear D gene. This CDR3 comprises 14 residues. Trimming cost V 4 bases and J 1 base, with 12 bases left between them. Germline V gene sequence: CDR1 SQVTM, CDR2 ANQGSEA. The CDR3 DNA follows: TGCAGCGTTGTCAAGCAGGCTGGCACAGATACGCAGTATTTT. Encoded protein: CSVVKQAGTDTQYF.

The chain combines TRBV2 with TRBJ1-6; the D gene is possibly TRBD1 (5 bases). Germline-derived CDR1 and CDR2 are SNHLY and FYNNEI. The CDR3 spans 17 residues. V lost 5 bases and J lost 1, with 15 bases in between. This chain's CDR3 is CASSTRQGGSYNSPLHF. As DNA, the CDR3 is TGTGCCAGCAGTACCCGGCAGGGAGGGTCCTATAATTCACCCCTCCACTTT.

The genes are TRBV6-1 and TRBJ2-5; D may be TRBD2 (6 bases). There are 15 residues in the CDR3. Germline-derived CDR1 and CDR2 are MNHNS and SASEGT. V lost 6 bases and J 5 bases, leaving 19 bases between the germline ends. CDR3 bases: TGTGCCAGCAGAGATTTGAACGGGGGAAGGGAGACCCAGTACTTC. As protein: CASRDLNGGRETQYF.

This chain joins TRBV2 and TRBJ1-2; D remains ambiguous. Between the trimmed V and J ends, which lost 5 bases and 8 bases, there was a span of 15 bases. CDR1 and CDR2 (germline): SNHLY, FYNNEI. The CDR3 runs to 13 residues. CDR3 sequence (DNA): TGTGCCAGCAGTCTCCGGAGGCTGGAAGGCTACACCTTC. Translation gives CASSLRRLEGYTF.

The chain combines TRBV4-1 with TRBJ2-1; 10 positions agree with TRBD2. CDR3 length: 17 residues. After removal of 3 bases from V and 0 bases from J, the junction contained 5 bases not matched to a gene. CDR1 MGHRA and CDR2 YSYEKL come from the germline V gene. The CDR3 spells CASSHRGLAASYNEQFF. The CDR3, as DNA: TGCGCCAGCAGCCATCGCGGACTAGCGGCCTCCTACAATGAGCAGTTCTTC.

This clone showed up just a few times. The chain couples TRBV7-2 to TRBJ2-7; 7 nucleotides align to TRBD1. Germline assignment: CDR1 SGHTA and CDR2 FQGNSA. V was pared by 5 bases and J by 2 bases, with 9 bases of the junction left unmatched. This CDR3 spans 15 amino acids. CDR3 bases: TGTGCCAGCAGCCCGCGCCGACAGGGCGCCTACGAGCAGTACTTC. It specifies CASSPRRQGAYEQYF. Together with reference TRBV7-2 and TRBJ2-7, the CDR3 gives the full variable domain: GAGVSQSPSNKVTEKGKDVELRCDPISGHTALYWYRQSLGQGLEFLIYFQGNSAPDKSGLPSDRFSAERTGGSVSTLTIQRTQQEDSAVYLCASSPRRQGAYEQYFGPGTRLTVT.

The V gene is TRBV5-6, the J gene TRBJ1-5; 8 bases align to TRBD1. The CDR3 contains 15 residues. With 0 bases clipped from V and 5 bases from J, the junction kept 4 bases outside the gene matches. In germline, CDR1 is SGHDT, CDR2 YYEEEE. The CDR3 sequence is CASSLDRGSDQPQHF. The CDR3 bases are TGTGCCAGCAGCTTGGACAGGGGGTCGGATCAGCCCCAGCATTTT.

This clone was found a few times. The gene calls are TRBV5-5 and TRBJ2-2; 7 bases align to TRBD1. The CDR3 length is 13 residues. V lost 8 bases to trimming and J lost 4 bases; unmatched junction nucleotides: 5. Per germline, CDR1 SGHKS and CDR2 YYEKEE (reference sequence). The CDR3 DNA is TGTGCCAGTCTCGGGGACAGCACCGGGGAGCTGTTTTTT. It specifies CASLGDSTGELFF.

The chain employs TRBV5-1 and TRBJ1-5, with D perhaps TRBD1 (5 bases). CDR3 length equals 15 residues. The V gene lost 4 bases and the J gene lost 6 bases, with 17 bases spanning the gap. CDR1 is SGHRS, CDR2 YFSETQ, per germline. The CDR3 loop is CASSPGSGGVQPQHF. The CDR3 coding sequence is TGCGCCAGCAGCCCGGGATCTGGGGGGGTTCAGCCCCAGCATTTT.

This clone came up a few times. The gene calls are TRBV7-6 and TRBJ1-4, with 7 positions matching TRBD1. V gave up 4 bases and J gave up 1 base; unmatched junction bases: 15. CDR3 length: 19 residues. Germline CDR1 reads SGHVS; CDR2 reads FNYEAQ. CDR3 nucleotide sequence: TGTGCCAGCAGCTCCTTAACACAGGGGACGATTGTAACTAATGAAAAACTGTTTTTT. It encodes CASSSLTQGTIVTNEKLFF. The full variable domain, with the rest looked up from reference TRBV7-6 and TRBJ1-4, is GAGVSQSPRYKVTKRGQDVALRCDPISGHVSLYWYRQALGQGPEFLTYFNYEAQQDKSGLPNDRFSAERPEGSISTLTIQRTEQRDSAMYRCASSSLTQGTIVTNEKLFFGSGTQLSVL.

In this sample, this clone turned up a few times. The J gene is TRBJ2-3, the V gene TRBV6-1; 7 positions agree with TRBD1. From germline, CDR1 is MNHNS and CDR2 SASEGT. The CDR3 has 14 amino acids. With 4 bases clipped from V and 4 bases from J, the junction kept 5 bases outside the gene matches. CDR3 in DNA: TGTGCCAGCAGTGGCCGACAGGGTTCAGATACGCAGTATTTT. Residues: CASSGRQGSDTQYF.

There are a few counts of this clone. The genes are TRBV11-2 and TRBJ2-7; weak D call: TRBD1 (5 bases). Per germline, CDR1 SGHAT and CDR2 FQNNGV. The CDR3 is 15 amino acids. V dropped 5 bases and J dropped 3 bases, with 17 bases sitting between them. CDR3 bases: TGTGCCAGCAGCCCGCGACAGATCACTAACTACGAGCAGTACTTC. Residues: CASSPRQITNYEQYF.

This clone was counted a few times. The chain uses TRBV7-9 and TRBJ1-2; 10 bases match TRBD1. Germline V gene lookup returns CDR1 SEHNR and CDR2 FQNEAQ (reference sequence). Trimming at V came to 4 bases and at J to 4 bases, leaving 9 bases not matched to a gene. This CDR3 is built from 16 residues. CDR3 amino acids: CASSSTGGGPAYGYTF. The CDR3 DNA reads TGTGCCAGCAGCTCGACAGGGGGCGGTCCGGCCTATGGCTACACCTTC. The full variable domain, rest sourced from reference TRBV7-9 and TRBJ1-2, is DTGVSQNPRHKITKRGQNVTFRCDPISEHNRLYWYRQTLGQGPEFLTYFQNEAQLEKSRLLSDRFSAERPKGSFSTLEIQRTEQGDSAMYLCASSSTGGGPAYGYTFGSGTRLTVV.

This clone was seen more than once but under ten times. The V call is TRBV14, the J call TRBJ2-3, with TRBD1 as a possible D gene (5 bases). The CDR3 covers 16 residues. Germline CDR1 SGHDN, CDR2 FVKESK. The V end was cut by 2 bases, the J end by 1 base, with 13 bases between. As DNA, the CDR3 is TGTGCCAGCAGCCAAATCTCAGGGTCTGGCACAGATACGCAGTATTTT. Translating gives CASSQISGSGTDTQYF.

Only a few counts were recorded for this clone. The chain employs TRBV20-1 and TRBJ1-1; TRBD1 matches 7 bases. The CDR3 totals 11 residues. Germline V gives CDR1 DFQATT, CDR2 SNEGSKA (reference sequence). V lost 3 bases to trimming and J lost 10 bases; unmatched junction nucleotides: 5. CDR3 DNA: TGCAGTGCTAGTAAGCAGGGGGGAGCTTTCTTT. It is translated as CSASKQGGAFF.

The chain recombines TRBV6-5 with TRBJ2-1, with D perhaps TRBD1 (5 bases). The CDR3 covers 13 residues. Deletions cut 3 bases from V and 10 bases from J, with 13 bases between. Germline assignment: CDR1 MNHEY and CDR2 SVGAGI. The CDR3 DNA sequence: TGTGCCAGCAGTTATTCGAGGCAGGGCGAGCAGTTCTTC. Encoded protein: CASSYSRQGEQFF.

This clone showed up many times. One end of the junction is discordant with germline, which a read error may explain. This sequence joins TRBV16 and TRBJ1-3, with D unclear. The CDR3 runs to 11 residues. The germline CDR1 and CDR2 sequences are KGHSY and FQNENV. CDR3 region: CASSRAGTANF. In DNA, the CDR3 is TGTGCCAGCAGCCGGGCGGGAACGGCCAATTTT. Looking up the rest from reference TRBV16 and TRBJ1-3 gives the full variable domain: GEEVAQTPKHLVRGEGQKAKLYCAPIKGHSYVFWYQQVLKNEFKFLISFQNENVFDETGMPKERFSAKCLPNSPCSLEIQATKLEDSAVYFCASSRAGTANFGEGSWLTVV.

The genes are TRBV4-3 and TRBJ2-7; TRBD1 agrees at 11 bases. CDR1 is LGHNA and CDR2 is YSLEER in the germline V gene. J gave up 6 bases and V 3 bases, and 4 bases lay outside the gene matches. There are 14 residues in the CDR3. The CDR3: CASSQAGTGGEQYF. The CDR3 DNA is TGCGCCAGCAGCCAGGCCGGGACAGGGGGCGAGCAGTACTTC.

This clone was observed a handful of times. This chain links TRBV29-1 with TRBJ1-1; maybe TRBD1 (5 bases). The CDR3 consists of 13 residues. Germline-derived CDR1 and CDR2 are SQVTM and ANQGSEA. Deletions cut 4 bases from V and 5 bases from J, with 14 bases between. The CDR3 region has the DNA TGCAGCGTTGTTGGAGGGGTACGAACTGAAGCTTTCTTT. Translation gives CSVVGGVRTEAFF.

This chain connects TRBV5-1 to TRBJ2-3; no clear D. Germline V gene sequence: CDR1 SGHRS, CDR2 YFSETQ. The CDR3 totals 15 residues. V lost 0 bases to trimming and J lost 0 bases, with 8 bases between them. The CDR3 loop is CASSLVPESTDTQYF. In nucleotides, the CDR3 is TGCGCCAGCAGCTTGGTGCCGGAGAGCACAGATACGCAGTATTTT.

The rearrangement uses TRBV6-6 and TRBJ2-1; 10 bases match TRBD2. V lost 6 bases to trimming and J lost 6 bases; unmatched junction nucleotides: 8. The V gene's germline CDR1 is MNHNY and CDR2 SVGAGI (reference sequence). CDR3 length: 15 amino acids. CDR3 region: CASRLAGAAGNEQFF. CDR3 DNA: TGTGCCAGCAGGCTAGCGGGGGCCGCGGGCAATGAGCAGTTCTTC.

This clone was counted only a few times. CDR3 nucleotide sequence: TGTGCCAGCTCACCCAGGGTAGGCTACGAGCAGTACTTC. Translated: CASSPRVGYEQYF. The rearrangement links TRBV18 to TRBJ2-7; D may be TRBD1 (5 bases). CDR1 and CDR2 from the germline V gene are KGHSH and LQKENI. Trimming took 3 bases from V and 3 from J, leaving 9 bases between them. The CDR3 length is 13 residues.

This clone has just a few counts. V usage is TRBV5-1 and J usage is TRBJ2-5, with 8 bases aligning to TRBD2. The CDR3 has 14 amino acids. The germline gives CDR1 SGHRS, CDR2 YFSETQ. V trimming: 4 bases; J trimming: 4 bases; junction bases outside the gene matches: 6. DNA for the CDR3: TGCGCCAGCAGCCCGGGGGGGCCTATAGAGACCCAGTACTTC. Translated: CASSPGGPIETQYF. Based on the CDR3 plus reference TRBV5-1 and TRBJ2-5, the full variable domain is KAGVTQTPRYLIKTRGQQVTLSCSPISGHRSVSWYQQTPGQGLQFLFEYFSETQRNKGNFPGRFSGRQFSNSRSEMNVSTLELGDSALYLCASSPGGPIETQYFGPGTRLLVL.

The CDR3 DNA reads as TGTGCCAGCAGCTTGGAGCGCAGTGAGCAGTTCTTC. Amino acid sequence: CASSLERSEQFF. V gene TRBV11-2 combines with J gene TRBJ2-1, with D uncertain. The V gene's germline CDR1 is SGHAT and CDR2 FQNNGV. The V gene lost 3 bases and the J gene lost 9 bases, with 9 bases spanning the gap. The CDR3 consists of 12 residues.